The TCR beta chain under discussion was sequenced for a study of T cell repertoires in cytomegalovirus infection. In the study overall: Public TCR beta signatures indicated both CMV infection and matching HLA type.

General study findings and limits: Predominance within the ex vivo response was attributable to HLA-C-restricted CMV-specific TCR beta clonotypes. Cumulative frequency of public TCR beta families picked out carriers of CMV plus the relevant HLA.

TCRdb itself ran the reads through MiXCR, one entry per CDR3 protein. The table has some 680,000 distinct CDR3 sequences, roughly a third seen once; the top ten hold more than 2.5%. The table lists this clonotype with a few counts. Its antigen remains unidentified. CDR3 length equals 13 residues. V lost 4 bases and J lost 9, with 13 bases in between. The germline gives CDR1 GTSNPN, CDR2 SVGIG (reference sequence). The chain joins TRBV30 to TRBJ1-6; D is perhaps TRBD1 (5 bases). This clonotype was sampled from a human donor in good health (CMV status not recorded). Some clones in this sample may be carry-over from other donors' samples. The sequenced sample was PBMCs. The DNA of the CDR3 is TGTGCCTGGAAAGGGGACCTTTTTTCACCCCTCCACTTT. This translates into CAWKGDLFSPLHF.